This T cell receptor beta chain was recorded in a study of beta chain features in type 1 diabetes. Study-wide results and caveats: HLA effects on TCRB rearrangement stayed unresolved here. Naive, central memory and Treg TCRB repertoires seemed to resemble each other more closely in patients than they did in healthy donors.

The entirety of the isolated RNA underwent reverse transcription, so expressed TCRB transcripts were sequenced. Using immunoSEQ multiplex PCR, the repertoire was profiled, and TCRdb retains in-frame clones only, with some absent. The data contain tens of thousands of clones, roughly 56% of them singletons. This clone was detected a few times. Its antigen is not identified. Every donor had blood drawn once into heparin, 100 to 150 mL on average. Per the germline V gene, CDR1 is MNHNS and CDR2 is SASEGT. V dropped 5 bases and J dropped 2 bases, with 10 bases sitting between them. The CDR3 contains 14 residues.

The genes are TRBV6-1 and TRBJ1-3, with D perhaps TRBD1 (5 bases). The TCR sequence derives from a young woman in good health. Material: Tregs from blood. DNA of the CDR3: TGTGCCAGCAGTCGGCAGGGAACTGGAAACACCATATATTTT. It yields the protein CASSRQGTGNTIYF.